This T cell receptor beta chain was sequenced in a study of blood T cell repertoires in COVID-19. At the level of the study: PBMCs, B-cell-depleted T cells, or T cells provided the cDNA or gDNA that made up the material.

V was trimmed by 5 bases and J by 5 bases, leaving 16 bases between them. The CDR3 loop spans 15 amino acids. The V gene's germline CDR1 is SGHNT and CDR2 YENEEA. Produced via immunoSEQ multiplex PCR; TCRdb's table is partial and in-frame only. There are roughly 190,000 clones in the sample; 75% to 85% occur only once, and 8% to 13% lies in the top ten. The chain recombines TRBV11-3 with TRBJ2-1; a possible D gene is TRBD2 (6 bases). The clonotype comes from a middle-aged woman with COVID-19, enrolled during active disease. The specimen sequenced was peripheral blood. Here the CDR3 DNA reads TGTGCCAGCAGCCCTTTATGGGCGGGGAACAATGAGCAGTTCTTC. Translating gives CASSPLWAGNNEQFF. The entire variable domain, with the rest obtained from reference TRBV11-3 and TRBJ2-1, is as follows: EAGVVQSPRYKIIEKKQPVAFWCNPISGHNTLYWYLQNLGQGPELLIRYENEEAVDDSQLPKDRFSAERLKGVDSTLKIQPAELGDSAVYLCASSPLWAGNNEQFFGPGTRLTVL.